This entry describes one T cell receptor (beta chain). The antigen is not known. In the PCR, 60 Vbeta and 13 Jbeta primers were used. The method was immunoSEQ multiplex PCR; TCRdb's version includes in-frame clones alone and lacks a portion of them. The table has under 130,000 clones, more than 60% seen once. This sample is drawn from a study of cytomegalovirus exposure and HLA in healthy donors. About the study: Roughly 80 million unique TCRs from HLA-typed donors were held in an early data release. Whole-study results and caveats: Presence/absence comparisons presumed near-even sequencing depth among donors. TCR beta chains numbering roughly 150 were designated cytomegalovirus-associated. Researchers reported that three CMV-associated chains were confirmed in vitro as CMV antigen-specific.

Germline CDR1 and CDR2: KGHSH and LQKENI. The trim removed 4 bases at V and 4 bases at J, leaving 7 bases unmatched. This CDR3 contains 16 residues. This TCR was recovered from a female donor in good health and CMV-seropositive. Source material: PBMCs. V usage is TRBV18 and J usage is TRBJ2-7, with TRBD2 matching over 13 bases. The CDR3 DNA reads as TGTGCCAGCTCACGGGGTAGACTAGCGGGAGGTTACGAGCAGTACTTC. Encoded protein: CASSRGRLAGGYEQYF.